The 23 T cell receptor beta chains below come from one sample, sequenced in a study of beta chain features in type 1 diabetes. What was sequenced were expressed TCRB transcripts, since all of the isolated RNA had been reverse transcribed. Clones were read by immunoSEQ multiplex PCR, and TCRdb kept only the in-frame ones, dropping some. The repertoire includes about 320,000 clones, about 14% of them detected once, and more than 6.5% sits in the top ten. Sample: central memory CD4+ T cells from blood. The origin of the receptors is a young man in good health.

This clone was seen a few times. The rearrangement uses TRBV5-1 and TRBJ2-5; D not certain. V lost 4 bases and J 2 bases, leaving 9 bases between the germline ends. CDR1 is SGHRS and CDR2 is YFSETQ in the germline V gene. CDR3 length: 13 amino acids. For the CDR3, the DNA is TGCGCCAGCAGCCTGATAACACAAGAGACCCAGTACTTC. Translating gives CASSLITQETQYF.

This clone was recorded a few times. This rearrangement joins TRBV4-3 to TRBJ2-5, with D tentatively TRBD1 or TRBD2 (5 bases each). CDR1 and CDR2 (germline): LGHNA, YSLEER. V was shortened by 2 bases and J by 6 bases, with 16 bases between the two germline ends. The CDR3 has 15 residues. The CDR3 here is CASSQFSAGTKTQYF. For the CDR3, the DNA is TGCGCCAGCAGCCAATTCTCGGCAGGGACGAAGACCCAGTACTTC.

Details on this clone: This may be a read error, as it is one base from a much larger clone. This chain joins TRBV27 and TRBJ2-6; D gene unclear. V was trimmed by 6 bases and J by 0 bases, leaving 3 bases between them. From germline, CDR1 is MNHEY and CDR2 SMNVEV (reference sequence). The CDR3 contains 13 residues. CDR3 protein: CASRASGANVLTF. The CDR3 DNA sequence: TGTGCCAGCAGAGCCTCTGGGGCCAACGTCCTGACTTTC.

This clone occurred a few times. The chain carries TRBV4-3 and TRBJ2-3; 7 bases map to TRBD2. The V segment lost 0 bases and the J segment 5 bases; nucleotides outside the gene matches: 5. This CDR3 is built from 15 residues. Germline assignment: CDR1 LGHNA and CDR2 YSLEER. The DNA for the CDR3 is TGCGCCAGCAGCCAAGACGGGAGGCCAGGAGATACGCAGTATTTT. Translating gives CASSQDGRPGDTQYF.

This clone has just a few counts. This chain connects TRBV19 to TRBJ2-3, with 14 positions matching TRBD2. In germline, CDR1 is LNHDA, CDR2 SQIVND (reference sequence). This CDR3 region has 18 residues. V lost 4 bases, J lost 6 bases, and 12 bases stayed unmatched. This CDR3 is CASSTHSGLAGGRDTQYF. The CDR3 region has the DNA TGTGCCAGTAGTACTCACTCCGGACTAGCGGGGGGACGCGATACGCAGTATTTT.

CDR3 in amino acids: CASSPDGNNQPQHF. CDR3 sequence (DNA): TGTGCCAGCAGCCCAGACGGGAACAATCAGCCCCAGCATTTT. The V call is TRBV6-6, the J call TRBJ1-5; unclear D gene. Trimming removed 6 bases at V and 3 bases at J, with 12 bases between. The CDR3 totals 14 residues. Looked up from germline, CDR1 is MNHNY and CDR2 is SVGAGI (reference sequence).

This clone was seen only a few times. The chain couples TRBV5-1 to TRBJ2-3; the D is unclear. The CDR3 totals 18 residues. Germline assignment: CDR1 SGHRS and CDR2 YFSETQ. V was clipped by 0 bases and J by 0 bases, with 17 bases between them. CDR3 loop: CASSLGTAGYPSTDTQYF. The CDR3 region has the DNA TGCGCCAGCAGCTTGGGGACGGCCGGATACCCCAGCACAGATACGCAGTATTTT. The full variable domain, rest sourced from reference TRBV5-1 and TRBJ2-3, is KAGVTQTPRYLIKTRGQQVTLSCSPISGHRSVSWYQQTPGQGLQFLFEYFSETQRNKGNFPGRFSGRQFSNSRSEMNVSTLELGDSALYLCASSLGTAGYPSTDTQYFGPGTRLTVL.

This clone was counted a few times. The rearrangement joins TRBV6-5 to TRBJ2-6, with D unresolved. The germline V and J ends were trimmed by 6 bases and 3 bases, with 6 bases remaining between them. The CDR3 has 13 residues. Germline CDR1 is MNHEY and CDR2 is SVGAGI. In DNA form, the CDR3 reads TGTGCCAGCAGCCGCCATGGGGCCAACGTCCTGACTTTC. Its translation: CASSRHGANVLTF.

This clone occurred a few times. The chain has TRBV5-4 and TRBJ1-2; 8 bases are shared with TRBD1. Germline lookup yields CDR1 SGHNT and CDR2 YYREEE (reference sequence). V dropped 4 bases and J dropped 5; count of bases not matched to a gene: 4. This CDR3 contains 13 residues. CDR3 in DNA: TGTGCCAGCAGCAATGACAGGGGTTATGGCTACACCTTC. It encodes CASSNDRGYGYTF.

This clone is labeled as medium-sized. V and J are TRBV18 and TRBJ1-2, with D uncertain. Germline assignment: CDR1 KGHSH and CDR2 LQKENI. Trimming pared 2 bases from V and 0 bases from J, leaving 10 bases between. CDR3 length equals 15 residues. CDR3 region: CASSPNNRPNYGYTF. CDR3 sequence (DNA): TGTGCCAGCTCACCAAACAACCGTCCTAACTATGGCTACACCTTC.

The chain is built from TRBV27 and TRBJ1-2; D is unresolved. The CDR3 covers 16 residues. Trimming cost V 2 bases and J 1 base, with 14 bases left between them. The V gene's germline CDR1 is MNHEY and CDR2 SMNVEV (reference sequence). The CDR3 region is CASSLSPAAINYGYTF. DNA for the CDR3: TGTGCCAGCAGTTTAAGTCCTGCGGCCATTAACTATGGCTACACCTTC.

This clone was detected only a few times. The V gene is TRBV27, the J gene TRBJ2-1; D unclear. V lost 2 bases and J lost 2, with 4 bases in between. The CDR3 is made up of 13 amino acids. Germline CDR1 and CDR2: MNHEY and SMNVEV (reference sequence). The CDR3 DNA follows: TGTGCCAGCAGTTTAAATACCTACAATGAGCAGTTCTTC. Amino acids: CASSLNTYNEQFF.

This clone was recorded a few times. CDR3 region: CASSVRQGWGNEQFF. Written as DNA, the CDR3 is TGTGCCAGCAGCGTACGACAGGGTTGGGGCAATGAGCAGTTCTTC. J is TRBJ2-1 and V is TRBV7-2; 7 bases line up with TRBD1. The CDR3 extends over 15 amino acids. J lost 6 bases, V lost 5 bases, and 10 bases had no gene match. Germline lookup yields CDR1 SGHTA and CDR2 FQGNSA.

This chain connects TRBV27 to TRBJ2-6, with D unclear. Germline V gives CDR1 MNHEY, CDR2 SMNVEV (reference sequence). CDR3 length: 17 amino acids. V gave up 0 bases and J gave up 0 bases, with 9 bases separating them. In DNA form, the CDR3 reads TGTGCCAGCAGTTTATCCGGCAGCCTCTCTGGGGCCAACGTCCTGACTTTC. It yields the protein CASSLSGSLSGANVLTF. The whole variable domain, filled in from reference TRBV27 and TRBJ2-6, reads EAQVTQNPRYLITVTGKKLTVTCSQNMNHEYMSWYRQDPGLGLRQIYYSMNVEVTDKGDVPEGYKVSRKEKRNFPLILESPSPNQTSLYFCASSLSGSLSGANVLTFGAGSRLTVL.

The V gene is TRBV7-2, the J gene TRBJ2-7; D is uncertain. The germline gives CDR1 SGHTA, CDR2 FQGNSA. The V end lost 2 bases, the J end lost 6 bases, and 5 bases lay between the germline ends. The length of the CDR3 is 11 residues. CDR3 DNA: TGTGCCAGCAGCTTAAGTCCCGAGCAGTACGTC. Amino acids: CASSLSPEQYV.

The rearrangement joins TRBV27 to TRBJ1-6, with D unclear. This CDR3 is built from 16 residues. V shed 2 bases and J shed 4 bases, with 12 bases lying between them. The germline gives CDR1 MNHEY, CDR2 SMNVEV (reference sequence). Written as DNA, the CDR3 is TGTGCCAGCAGTTTAGAGGGTCCCCGATATAATTCACCCCTCCACTTT. This codes for CASSLEGPRYNSPLHF.

The chain joins TRBV27 to TRBJ2-7, with 7 bases lining up with TRBD1. V lost 6 bases to trimming and J lost 2 bases; unmatched junction nucleotides: 10. The CDR3 contains 15 residues. Germline lookup yields CDR1 MNHEY and CDR2 SMNVEV (reference sequence). CDR3 loop: CASRLKSTGPYEQYF. CDR3 DNA sequence: TGTGCCAGCAGATTGAAGTCGACAGGGCCCTACGAGCAGTACTTC.

There are a few counts of this clone. This sequence joins TRBV9 and TRBJ2-3; D not resolved. Per germline, CDR1 SGDLS and CDR2 YYNGEE. The V end was cut by 1 base, the J end by 3 bases, with 18 bases between. The CDR3 runs 17 residues. The CDR3 region is CASSVFVSRVSTDTQYF. The CDR3 DNA reads TGTGCCAGCAGCGTATTTGTGAGCCGGGTATCAACAGATACGCAGTATTTT.

V usage is TRBV5-1 and J usage is TRBJ1-4, with D uncertain. CDR3 length: 17 amino acids. Germline values: CDR1 SGHRS, CDR2 YFSETQ. V was cut by 5 bases and J by 1 base, with 18 bases left in between. The CDR3 sequence: CASSEDRGPGTNEKLFF. The DNA of the CDR3 is TGCGCCAGCAGTGAGGATCGCGGACCAGGAACTAATGAAAAACTGTTTTTT.

On this clone itself: Additional DNA sequences in this sample encode the identical CDR3. V and J are TRBV4-3 and TRBJ2-7, with no clear D. The germline V gene has CDR1 LGHNA and CDR2 YSLEER. This CDR3 is built from 15 residues. V gave up 0 bases and J gave up 6 bases, with 15 bases separating them. CDR3 residues: CASSQDGMWGGEQYF. The CDR3 DNA follows: TGCGCCAGCAGCCAAGATGGGATGTGGGGTGGCGAGCAGTACTTC.

The chain employs TRBV7-7 and TRBJ2-5; TRBD2 matches 8 bases. With 8 bases clipped from V and 7 bases from J, the junction kept 21 bases outside the gene matches. Germline V gene sequence: CDR1 SSHAT, CDR2 FNYEAQ (reference sequence). The length of the CDR3 is 17 residues. The CDR3 DNA reads as TGTGCCAGCTGCCGCGGGTCCTCCGGGGGGGCTAAAGTGACCCAGTACTTC. Amino acids: CASCRGSSGGAKVTQYF.

This clone came up a few times. The CDR3 nucleotides are TGCGCCAGCAGCTTAGGAGCGGGGGGCACTAGCACAGATACGCAGTATTTT. Amino acid sequence: CASSLGAGGTSTDTQYF. This chain connects TRBV5-1 to TRBJ2-3; 9 positions match TRBD2. After removal of 2 bases from V and 0 bases from J, the junction contained 7 bases not matched to a gene. Germline CDR1 SGHRS, CDR2 YFSETQ. The CDR3 extends over 17 amino acids.

This clone was detected ten times or more. This chain uses TRBV28 with TRBJ2-2; D is possibly TRBD1 or TRBD2 (6 bases each). Germline V gives CDR1 MDHEN, CDR2 SYDVKM. This CDR3 has 15 amino acids. V lost 7 bases, J lost 10 bases, and 22 bases lay in between. CDR3 in amino acids: CASNGGPGSRTELFF. CDR3 coding DNA: TGTGCCAGCAATGGGGGGCCGGGGTCGCGCACGGAGCTGTTTTTT. The full variable domain, with the rest looked up from reference TRBV28 and TRBJ2-2, is DVKVTQSSRYLVKRTGEKVFLECVQDMDHENMFWYRQDPGLGLRLIYFSYDVKMKEKGDIPEGYSVSREKKERFSLILESASTNQTSMYLCASNGGPGSRTELFFGEGSRLTVL.